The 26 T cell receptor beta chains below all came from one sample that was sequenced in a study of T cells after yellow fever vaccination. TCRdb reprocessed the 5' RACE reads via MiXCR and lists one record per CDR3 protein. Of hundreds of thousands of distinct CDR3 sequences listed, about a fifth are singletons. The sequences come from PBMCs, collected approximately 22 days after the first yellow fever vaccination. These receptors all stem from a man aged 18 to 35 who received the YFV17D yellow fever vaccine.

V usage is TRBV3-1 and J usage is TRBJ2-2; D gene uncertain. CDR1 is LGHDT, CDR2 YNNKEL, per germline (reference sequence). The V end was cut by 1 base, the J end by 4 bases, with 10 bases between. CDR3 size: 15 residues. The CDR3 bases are TGTGCCAGCAGCCAAGCTAGGCACGGCACCGGGGAGCTGTTTTTT. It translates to CASSQARHGTGELFF.

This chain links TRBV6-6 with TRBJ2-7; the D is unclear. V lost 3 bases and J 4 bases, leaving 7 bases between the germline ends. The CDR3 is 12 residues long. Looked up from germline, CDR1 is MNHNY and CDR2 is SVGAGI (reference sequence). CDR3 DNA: TGTGCCAGCAGTTATGGGGAATACGAGCAGTACGTC. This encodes CASSYGEYEQYV.

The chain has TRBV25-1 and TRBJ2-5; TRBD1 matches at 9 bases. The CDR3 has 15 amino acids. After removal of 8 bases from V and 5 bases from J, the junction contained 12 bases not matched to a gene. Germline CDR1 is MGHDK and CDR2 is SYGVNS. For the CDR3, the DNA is TGTGCCAGCCAAAACCGGGACAGGGAAACGGAGACCCAGTACTTC. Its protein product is CASQNRDRETETQYF.

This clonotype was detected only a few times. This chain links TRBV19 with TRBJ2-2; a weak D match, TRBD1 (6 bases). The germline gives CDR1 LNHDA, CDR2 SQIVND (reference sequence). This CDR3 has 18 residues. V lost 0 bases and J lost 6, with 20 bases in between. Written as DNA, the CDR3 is TGTGCCAGTAGTATAGACGACAGGAGCCCCATTGTCGCCGGGGAGCTGTTTTTT. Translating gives CASSIDDRSPIVAGELFF.

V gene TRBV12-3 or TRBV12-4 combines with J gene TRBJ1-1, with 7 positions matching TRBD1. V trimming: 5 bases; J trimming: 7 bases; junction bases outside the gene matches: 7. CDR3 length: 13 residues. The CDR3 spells CASSILQGNEAFF. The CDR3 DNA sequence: TGTGCCAGCAGTATTTTACAGGGGAATGAAGCTTTCTTT.

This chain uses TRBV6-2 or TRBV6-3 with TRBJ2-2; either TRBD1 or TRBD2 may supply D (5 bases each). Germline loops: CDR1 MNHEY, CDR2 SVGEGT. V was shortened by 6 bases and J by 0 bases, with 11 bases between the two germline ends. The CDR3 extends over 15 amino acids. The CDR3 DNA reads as TGTGCCAGCAGGAGGGACGTGACGAACACCGGGGAGCTGTTTTTT. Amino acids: CASRRDVTNTGELFF.

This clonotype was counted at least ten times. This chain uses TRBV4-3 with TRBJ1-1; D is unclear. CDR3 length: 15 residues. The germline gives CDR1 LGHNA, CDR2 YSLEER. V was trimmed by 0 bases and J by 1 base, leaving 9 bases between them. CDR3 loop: CASSQDWVENTEAFF. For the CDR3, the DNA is TGCGCCAGCAGCCAAGATTGGGTTGAGAACACTGAAGCTTTCTTT.

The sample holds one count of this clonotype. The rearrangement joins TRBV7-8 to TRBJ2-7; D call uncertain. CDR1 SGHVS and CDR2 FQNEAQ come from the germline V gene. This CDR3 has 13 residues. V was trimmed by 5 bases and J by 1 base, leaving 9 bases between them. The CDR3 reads CASSPRRSYEQYV. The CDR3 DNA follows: TGTGCCAGCAGCCCGAGACGGTCCTACGAGCAGTACGTC.

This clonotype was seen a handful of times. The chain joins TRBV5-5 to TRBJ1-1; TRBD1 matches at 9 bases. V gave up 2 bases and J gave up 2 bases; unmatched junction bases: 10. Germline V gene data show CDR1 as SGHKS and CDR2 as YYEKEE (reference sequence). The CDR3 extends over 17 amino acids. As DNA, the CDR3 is TGTGCCAGCAGCTTAACGTACAGGGGGCGGGTTAACACTGAAGCTTTCTTT. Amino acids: CASSLTYRGRVNTEAFF.

DNA for the CDR3: TGTGCCATCAGTGTGGAATTGGACAGGAACACCGGGGAGCTGTTTTTT. Translated, it gives CAISVELDRNTGELFF. The chain is built from TRBV10-3 and TRBJ2-2, with a weak D call TRBD1 (6 bases). The CDR3 totals 16 residues. From germline, CDR1 is ENHRY and CDR2 SYGVKD. Trimming removed 4 bases at V and 1 base at J, with 13 bases between.

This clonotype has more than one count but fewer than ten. CDR3 coding DNA: TGTGCCAGCAGCGTAGGGGACAGGAGCACAGATACGCAGTATTTT. Translating gives CASSVGDRSTDTQYF. V and J are TRBV9 and TRBJ2-3; 8 bases align to TRBD1. This CDR3 spans 15 amino acids. Germline CDR1 is SGDLS and CDR2 is YYNGEE. Trimming took 0 bases from V and 0 from J; bases not matched to a gene: 0.

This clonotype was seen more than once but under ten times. CDR3: CSAYIWQGRTDTQYF. CDR3 nucleotides: TGCAGTGCTTACATTTGGCAGGGGCGCACAGATACGCAGTATTTT. The V call is TRBV20-1, the J call TRBJ2-3, with D maybe TRBD1 (6 bases). Trimming stripped 5 bases from V and 1 base from J, with 16 bases between. CDR1 is DFQATT and CDR2 is SNEGSKA in the germline V gene (reference sequence). This CDR3 region has 15 residues.

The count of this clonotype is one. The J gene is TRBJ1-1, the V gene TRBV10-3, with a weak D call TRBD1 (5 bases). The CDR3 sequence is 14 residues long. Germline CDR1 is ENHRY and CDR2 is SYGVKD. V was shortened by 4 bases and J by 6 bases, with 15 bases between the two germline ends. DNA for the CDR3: TGTGCCATCAGTGGGGGCTCGGGAGGGGCTGAAGCTTTCTTT. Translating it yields CAISGGSGGAEAFF.

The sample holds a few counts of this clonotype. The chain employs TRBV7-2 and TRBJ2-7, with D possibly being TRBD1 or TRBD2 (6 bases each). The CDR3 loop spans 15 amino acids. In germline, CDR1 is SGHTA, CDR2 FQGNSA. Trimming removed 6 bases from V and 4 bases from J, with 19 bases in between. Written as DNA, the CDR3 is TGTGCCAGCAGTGTTTCGGGGGCCTATCTATACGAGCAGTACGTC. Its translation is CASSVSGAYLYEQYV.

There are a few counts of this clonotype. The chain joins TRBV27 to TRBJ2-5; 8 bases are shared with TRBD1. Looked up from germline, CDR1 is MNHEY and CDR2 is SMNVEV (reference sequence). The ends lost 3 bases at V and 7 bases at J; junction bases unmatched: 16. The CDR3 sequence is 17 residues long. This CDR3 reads CASSLFYRGQGSGTQYF. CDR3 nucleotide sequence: TGTGCCAGCAGTTTGTTTTATCGCGGACAGGGTTCTGGGACCCAGTACTTC.

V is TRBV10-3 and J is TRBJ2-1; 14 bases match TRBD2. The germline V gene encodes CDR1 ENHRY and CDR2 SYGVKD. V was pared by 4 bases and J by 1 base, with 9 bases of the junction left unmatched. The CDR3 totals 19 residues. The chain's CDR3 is CAISGGTSGGKLSYNEQFF. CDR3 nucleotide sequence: TGTGCCATCAGTGGTGGGACTAGCGGGGGAAAATTATCCTACAATGAGCAGTTCTTC.

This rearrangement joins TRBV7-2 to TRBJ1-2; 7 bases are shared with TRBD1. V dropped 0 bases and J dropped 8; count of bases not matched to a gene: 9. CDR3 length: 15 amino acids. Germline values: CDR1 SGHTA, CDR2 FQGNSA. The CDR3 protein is CASSLAKQGTGGYTF. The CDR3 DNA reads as TGTGCCAGCAGCTTAGCTAAACAGGGGACGGGGGGCTACACCTTC.

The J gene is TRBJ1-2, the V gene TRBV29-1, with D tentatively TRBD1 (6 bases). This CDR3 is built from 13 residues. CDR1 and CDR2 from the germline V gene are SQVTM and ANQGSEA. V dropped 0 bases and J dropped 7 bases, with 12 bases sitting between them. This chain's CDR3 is CSVEDEGVGGYTF. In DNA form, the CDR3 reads TGCAGCGTTGAAGATGAGGGGGTGGGTGGCTACACCTTC. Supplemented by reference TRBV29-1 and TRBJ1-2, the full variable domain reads SAVISQKPSRDICQRGTSLTIQCQVDSQVTMMFWYRQQPGQSLTLIATANQGSEATYESGFVIDKFPISRPNLTFSTLTVSNMSPEDSSIYLCSVEDEGVGGYTFGSGTRLTVV.

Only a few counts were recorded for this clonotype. The CDR3 is CASSLPRDRPSDTQYF. The CDR3 DNA is TGTGCCAGCAGCTTACCCCGGGACAGACCGTCAGATACGCAGTATTTT. The J gene is TRBJ2-3, the V gene TRBV7-2; 7 nucleotides line up with TRBD1. The germline CDR1 and CDR2 sequences are SGHTA and FQGNSA. J gave up 4 bases and V 2 bases, and 9 bases lay outside the gene matches. This CDR3 has 16 residues.

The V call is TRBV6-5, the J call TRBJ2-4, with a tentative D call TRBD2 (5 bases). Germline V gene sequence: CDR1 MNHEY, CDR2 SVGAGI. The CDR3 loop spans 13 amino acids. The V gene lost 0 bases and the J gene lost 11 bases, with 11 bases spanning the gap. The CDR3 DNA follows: TGTGCCAGCAGTTACTCTGAGGGTATGGTTCAGTACTTC. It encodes CASSYSEGMVQYF.

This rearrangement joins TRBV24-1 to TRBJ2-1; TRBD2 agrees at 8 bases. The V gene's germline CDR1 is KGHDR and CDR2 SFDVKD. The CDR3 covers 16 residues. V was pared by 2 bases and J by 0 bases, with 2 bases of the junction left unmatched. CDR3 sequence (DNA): TGTGCCACCAGTGATTGGGGGACTAGCTCCTACAATGAGCAGTTCTTC. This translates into CATSDWGTSSYNEQFF.

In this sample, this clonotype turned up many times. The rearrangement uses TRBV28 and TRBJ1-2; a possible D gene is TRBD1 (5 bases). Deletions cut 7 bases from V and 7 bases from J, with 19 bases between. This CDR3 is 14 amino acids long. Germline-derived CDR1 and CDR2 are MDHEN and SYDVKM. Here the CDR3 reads CASTGGPWGPGYTF. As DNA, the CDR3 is TGTGCCAGCACTGGGGGACCTTGGGGCCCTGGCTACACCTTC.

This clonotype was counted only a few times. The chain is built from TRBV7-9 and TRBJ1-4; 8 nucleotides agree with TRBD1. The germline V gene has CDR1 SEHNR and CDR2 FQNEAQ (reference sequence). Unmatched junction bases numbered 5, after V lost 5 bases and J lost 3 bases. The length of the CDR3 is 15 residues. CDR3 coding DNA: TGTGCCAGCAGCCCGGGACAGGAGGCTAATGAAAAACTGTTTTTT. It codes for CASSPGQEANEKLFF. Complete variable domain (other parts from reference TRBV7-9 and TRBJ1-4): DTGVSQNPRHKITKRGQNVTFRCDPISEHNRLYWYRQTLGQGPEFLTYFQNEAQLEKSRLLSDRFSAERPKGSFSTLEIQRTEQGDSAMYLCASSPGQEANEKLFFGSGTQLSVL.

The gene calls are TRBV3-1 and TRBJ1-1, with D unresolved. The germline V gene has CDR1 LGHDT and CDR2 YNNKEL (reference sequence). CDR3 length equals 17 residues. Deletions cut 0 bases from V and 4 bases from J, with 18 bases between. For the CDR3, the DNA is TGTGCCAGCAGCCAAGATTTTTTCCGGAGGGTGTCCACTGAAGCTTTCTTT. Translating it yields CASSQDFFRRVSTEAFF. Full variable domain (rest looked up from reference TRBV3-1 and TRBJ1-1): DTAVSQTPKYLVTQMGNDKSIKCEQNLGHDTMYWYKQDSKKFLKIMFSYNNKELIINETVPNRFSPKSPDKAHLNLHINSLELGDSAVYFCASSQDFFRRVSTEAFFGQGTRLTVV.

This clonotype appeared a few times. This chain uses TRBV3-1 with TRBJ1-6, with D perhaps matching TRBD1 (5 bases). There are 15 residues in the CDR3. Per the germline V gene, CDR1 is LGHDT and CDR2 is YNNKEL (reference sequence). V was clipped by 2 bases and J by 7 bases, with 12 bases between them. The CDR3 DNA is TGTGCCAGCAGCCAATCCGGGACGGGCAATTCACCCCTCCACTTT. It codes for CASSQSGTGNSPLHF.

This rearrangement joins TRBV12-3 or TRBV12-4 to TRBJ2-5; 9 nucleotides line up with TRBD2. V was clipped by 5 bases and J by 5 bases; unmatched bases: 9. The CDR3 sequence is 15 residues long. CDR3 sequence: CASSAPGAGGETQYF. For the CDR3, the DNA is TGTGCCAGCAGTGCCCCAGGGGCGGGGGGGGAGACCCAGTACTTC.